This T cell receptor (beta chain) was observed in a study of blood T cell repertoires in COVID-19 (dated by TCRdb to between 2020 and 2021). Notes on the research overall: Samples covering the acute and convalescent phases of COVID-19 were provided by collaborators in the United States, Italy and Spain. The material from the prospective study consisted of cDNA or gDNA derived from T cells, B-cell-depleted T cells, or PBMCs. The dataset comprised deeply sampled blood TCRbeta repertoires from subjects exposed to, actively infected with, or recovered from COVID-19. The repertoires were released in a freely available public database meant as a resource for research on the immune response to SARS-CoV-2. Samples were obtained from the ongoing ImmuneRACE study (first 160 participants) and from 1,000 to 1,500 subjects provided by 6 global collaborators. The sample metadata nearly always contained a de-identified subject ID, COVID-19 status, age in years and sex. Where available, HLA class I and class II types were taken from metadata supplied by the sample provider and were not determined by assay-based typing.

One collaborating source in Seattle enrolled patients during active infection and followed them longitudinally through the course of disease. The collaborating institutions used their own protocols to collect whole blood in K2EDTA tubes. For TCRbeta analysis, collaborators shipped samples in one of three forms: frozen whole blood, isolated PBMCs, or DNA extracted from either of those sample types. The paper as a whole reports these results and caveats: Clinical and demographic metadata were provided uncurated, with the amount varying by source and participant.

The immunoSEQ Assay, a bias-controlled multiplex PCR, was used to amplify TCRbeta CDR3 regions from genomic DNA. On the authors' methods: The number of nucleated cells in each sample was estimated from the amplification of reference gene primers within the assay. To quantify the absolute abundance of each unique TCRbeta CDR3 rearrangement, sequence reads were collapsed and filtered. For each sample, productive Simpson clonality was calculated as the square root of Simpson's diversity index over productive rearrangements. TCRdb took this table from immuneACCESS and kept in-frame rearrangements with V and J called. Such tables lack part of the clones; where checked against another copy, unresolved V genes explain under half of the gap, and the rest is unexplained. D and trimming were read from the DNA, whereas the V and J calls and clone size are those reported in that table. The sample table records about 320,000 clones; approximately 90% of these occur just once. The ten largest clones add up to 1.5% to 2% of the sample.

Turning to this clone: Its recognized antigen is unknown. No base qualities exist here, and no much larger clone lies one base off it.

Deletion took 6 bases off V and 5 bases off J, with a span of 13 bases between the germline ends. As encoded in the germline V gene (reference sequence), CDR1 is LNHDA while CDR2 is SQIVND. Inclusive of the bounding cysteine and phenylalanine, the CDR3 is 13 residues long. Only the CDR3 DNA is retained, 39 bases long and in frame from the first base. The receptor's source is a woman in her 30s with COVID-19, enrolled during active disease. The sequence links TRBV19 to TRBJ1-2, and possibly TRBD1, on 6 matching bases. Input material: peripheral blood. The CDR3 has the sequence CASSVGTFYGYTF. The base sequence is TGTGCCAGTAGCGTCGGGACATTTTATGGCTACACCTTC.